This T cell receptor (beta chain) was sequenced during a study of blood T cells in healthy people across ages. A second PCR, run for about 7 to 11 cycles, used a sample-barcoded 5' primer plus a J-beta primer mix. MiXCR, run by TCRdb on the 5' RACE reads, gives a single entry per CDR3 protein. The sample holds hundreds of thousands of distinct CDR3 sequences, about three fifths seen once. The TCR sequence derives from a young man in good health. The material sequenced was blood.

CDR3 in amino acids: CASSRTGGSSSYNEQFF. The CDR3 DNA follows: TGTGCCAGCAGTAGAACGGGGGGGTCAAGCTCCTACAATGAGCAGTTCTTC. V gene TRBV7-2 combines with J gene TRBJ2-1, with 8 bases fitting TRBD2. Germline CDR1 is SGHTA and CDR2 is FQGNSA. Trimming took 6 bases from V and 0 from J; bases not matched to a gene: 10. The CDR3 has 17 amino acids.